A selection of T cell receptor beta chains follows, all from one sample in a study of naive and memory T cell subsets. TCRdb processed the UMI-ligation and nested PCR reads anew with MiXCR; each CDR3 protein has one entry. Of 150,000 or so distinct CDR3 sequences listed, 20% to 25% are singletons. Sequenced input: naive CD4+ T cells from blood. All receptors derive from a human donor in good health. The CDR3 runs from the conserved cysteine through the conserved F or W. Fields, in order: V gene, D gene, CDR3 length, J gene, clone size, CDR3 protein, CDR3 DNA. A D gene is named only where the DNA matches it firmly. Clone size appears in some rows only: once, few, many, or a class for an expanded clone.

>TRBV6-6|TRBD2|15|TRBJ2-1|-
CASSVGGRSYNEQFF
TGTGCCAGCAGTGTGGGAGGGCGCTCCTACAATGAGCAGTTCTTC
>TRBV12-3/TRBV12-4|TRBD1|16|TRBJ2-7|-
CASSFGGVQGADEQYF
TGTGCCAGCAGTTTTGGCGGGGTGCAGGGGGCGGACGAGCAGTACTTC
>TRBV7-6|TRBD2|16|TRBJ2-3|few
CASSLVAGVRTDTQYF
TGTGCCAGCAGCTTAGTAGCGGGAGTACGCACAGATACGCAGTATTTT
>TRBV28|-|12|TRBJ1-5|few
CASRGSNQPQHF
TGTGCCAGCAGGGGTAGCAATCAGCCCCAGCATTTT
>TRBV9|TRBD1|14|TRBJ1-2|-
CASSLPGQDGGYTF
TGTGCCAGCAGCTTACCTGGACAGGATGGAGGCTACACCTTC
>TRBV29-1|-|13|TRBJ1-5|many
CSVRQGQNQPQHF
TGCAGCGTTCGTCAGGGCCAGAATCAGCCCCAGCATTTT
>TRBV10-2|-|14|TRBJ2-7|many
CASERLSAAREQYF
TGCGCCAGCGAGAGGCTTTCGGCCGCCCGCGAGCAGTACTTC
>TRBV30|-|13|TRBJ2-7|-
CAWTKDKAGEQYF
TGTGCCTGGACCAAGGACAAGGCTGGCGAGCAGTACTTC
>TRBV5-1|TRBD1|18|TRBJ2-4|-
CASRRGYQTGTWKNIQYF
TGCGCCAGCAGAAGGGGCTACCAGACAGGGACGTGGAAAAACATTCAGTACTTC
>TRBV15|-|13|TRBJ1-1|-
CATRPPGNTEAFF
TGTGCCACCAGGCCCCCAGGGAACACTGAAGCTTTCTTT
>TRBV20-1|-|13|TRBJ1-1|many
CSATRVVGAEAFF
TGCAGTGCGACGAGAGTTGTTGGGGCTGAAGCTTTCTTT
>TRBV6-1|-|16|TRBJ2-3|few
CASVLWERKEGGTQYF
TGTGCCAGCGTACTCTGGGAGCGGAAGGAGGGGGGTACGCAGTATTTT
>TRBV2|-|13|TRBJ2-2|many
CASSVGHTGELFF
TGTGCCAGCAGCGTCGGCCACACCGGGGAGCTGTTTTTT
>TRBV5-1|-|14|TRBJ2-7|few
CASSIQGGPYEQYF
TGCGCCAGCAGCATCCAGGGGGGTCCTTACGAGCAGTACTTC
>TRBV29-1|-|13|TRBJ1-2|-
CSVVYRDNYGYTF
TGCAGCGTTGTCTACAGGGACAACTATGGCTACACCTTC
>TRBV5-1|TRBD2|17|TRBJ2-3|-
CASSPGITSGATDTQYF
TGCGCCAGCAGCCCGGGGATAACTAGCGGGGCCACAGATACGCAGTATTTT
>TRBV12-3/TRBV12-4|-|15|TRBJ2-1|few
CASSPKEGARGEQFF
TGTGCCAGCAGCCCGAAGGAGGGGGCGCGGGGTGAGCAGTTCTTC
>TRBV6-5|TRBD2|12|TRBJ2-7|-
CAAGGNSYEQYF
TGTGCAGCGGGAGGGAACTCCTACGAGCAGTACTTC
>TRBV20-1|TRBD2|14|TRBJ2-7|-
CSATGTSGTYEQYF
TGCAGTGCTACTGGGACTAGCGGTACTTACGAGCAGTACTTC
>TRBV6-5|TRBD1|15|TRBJ2-7|-
CASRFRRTGGYEQYF
TGTGCCAGCAGATTCCGTCGGACAGGGGGCTACGAGCAGTACTTC
>TRBV29-1|-|12|TRBJ2-5|many
CSAEAPQETQYF
TGCAGCGCGGAGGCGCCCCAAGAGACCCAGTACTTC
>TRBV20-1|-|14|TRBJ1-1|-
CSAHRTVKNTEAFF
TGCAGTGCCCATCGGACGGTTAAGAACACTGAAGCTTTCTTT
>TRBV7-9|-|14|TRBJ2-5|few
CASSFGIYQETQYF
TGTGCCAGCAGCTTCGGAATCTACCAAGAGACCCAGTACTTC
>TRBV12-3/TRBV12-4|-|13|TRBJ2-3|-
CASRHRHTDTQYF
TGTGCCAGCAGACACCGGCACACAGATACGCAGTATTTT